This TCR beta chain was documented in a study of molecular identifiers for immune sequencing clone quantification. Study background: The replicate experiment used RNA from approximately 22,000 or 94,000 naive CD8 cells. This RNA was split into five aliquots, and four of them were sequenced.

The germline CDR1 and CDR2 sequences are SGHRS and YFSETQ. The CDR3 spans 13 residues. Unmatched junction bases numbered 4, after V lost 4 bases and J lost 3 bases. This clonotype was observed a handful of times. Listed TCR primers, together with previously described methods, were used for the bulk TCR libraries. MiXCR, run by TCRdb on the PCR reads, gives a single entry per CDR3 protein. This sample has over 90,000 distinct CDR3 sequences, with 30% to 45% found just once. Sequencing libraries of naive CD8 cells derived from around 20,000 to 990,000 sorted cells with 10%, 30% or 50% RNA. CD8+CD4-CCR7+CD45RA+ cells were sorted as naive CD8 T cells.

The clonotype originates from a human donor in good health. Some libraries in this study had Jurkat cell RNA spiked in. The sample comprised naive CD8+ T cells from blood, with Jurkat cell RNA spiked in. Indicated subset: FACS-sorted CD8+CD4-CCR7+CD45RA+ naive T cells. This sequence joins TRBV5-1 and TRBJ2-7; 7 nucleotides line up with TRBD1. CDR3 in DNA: TGCGCCAGCAGCCTGGGACAGCACTACGAGCAGTACTTC. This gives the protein CASSLGQHYEQYF.